This section outlines one T cell receptor (beta chain) sequence together with its context. What it binds is unknown. These data originate in a study of blood T cells in healthy people across ages. Study at large: T cells yielded about one barcoded beta molecule per two cells through template switching. Findings and caveats of the study: Estimated diversity, derived from one million T cells, was regarded as an underestimate.

This CDR3 is 16 amino acids long. Germline V gene sequence: CDR1 MNHEY, CDR2 SMNVEV (reference sequence). Alongside a J-beta primer mix, a sample-barcoded 5' primer served in a second PCR lasting about 7 to 12 cycles. TCRdb re-analysed the 5' RACE reads in MiXCR, keeping a single row per CDR3 protein. The data hold 450,000 to 600,000 distinct CDR3 sequences, with roughly a quarter observed a single time. This sample also belongs to another study, concerning T cells of mothers and their children. That study adds: Once extracted, all RNA went into cDNA synthesis at roughly 1.5 ug per 15 ul. Similar effects of thymic selection on TCR recombination output were recorded in related and unrelated pairs.

The receptor was isolated from a boy younger than 10 in good health. Sequenced input: blood. The chain has TRBV27 and TRBJ2-5; D is perhaps TRBD1 (5 bases). Near its end, the DNA agrees better with TRBJ2-1, so the J call may be wrong. CDR3 protein: CASSLIGHGARNEQFF. The CDR3 DNA is TGTGCCAGCAGTTTAATAGGGCATGGGGCGCGTAATGAGCAGTTCTTC.